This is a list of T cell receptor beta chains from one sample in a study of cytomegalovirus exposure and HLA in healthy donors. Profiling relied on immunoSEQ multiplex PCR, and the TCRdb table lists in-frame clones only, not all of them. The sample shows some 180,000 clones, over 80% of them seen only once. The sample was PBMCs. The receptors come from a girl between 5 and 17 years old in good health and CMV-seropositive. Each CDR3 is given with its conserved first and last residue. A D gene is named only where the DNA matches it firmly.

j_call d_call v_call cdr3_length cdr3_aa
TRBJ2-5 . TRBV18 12 CASSPPGGTQYF
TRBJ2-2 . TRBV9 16 CASSVDARGFIGELFF
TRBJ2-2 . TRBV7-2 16 CASSLDASALAGELFF
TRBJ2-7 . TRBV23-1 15 CASSPPPGTLYEQYF
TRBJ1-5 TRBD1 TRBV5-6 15 CASSLETGVNQPQHF
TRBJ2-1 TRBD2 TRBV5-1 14 CASDVTSGSNEQFF
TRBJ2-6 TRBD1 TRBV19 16 CASSGTGGAGANVLTF
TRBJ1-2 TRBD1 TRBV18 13 CASSPGTEYGYTF
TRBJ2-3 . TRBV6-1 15 CASSESRGPGDTQYF
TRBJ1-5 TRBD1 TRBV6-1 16 CASSVHRGSDNQPQHF
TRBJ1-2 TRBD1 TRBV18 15 CASSPPQTGTYGYTF
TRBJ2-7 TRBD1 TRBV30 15 CAWERDRGQPYEQYF
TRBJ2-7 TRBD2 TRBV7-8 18 CASSLARVGLAGEDEQYF
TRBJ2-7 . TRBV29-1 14 CSVENRTKSYEQYF
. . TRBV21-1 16 CASSKGAGRGSYEQYF
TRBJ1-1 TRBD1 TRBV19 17 CASSPLRDRARNTEAFF
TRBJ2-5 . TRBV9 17 CASSASYGGPSQETQYF
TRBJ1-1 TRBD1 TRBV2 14 CASAPDRGVTEAFF
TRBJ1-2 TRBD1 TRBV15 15 CATSGPGQGPTGYTF
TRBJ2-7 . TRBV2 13 CASSYGLIYEQYF
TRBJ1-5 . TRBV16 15 CASSPWSRTDQPQHF
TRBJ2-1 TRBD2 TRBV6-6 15 CASTGTSGRLNEQFF
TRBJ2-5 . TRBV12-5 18 CASGSPIISARTRETQYF
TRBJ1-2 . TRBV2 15 CASSGRGSPGYGYTF
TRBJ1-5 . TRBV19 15 CASTIPGDSNQPQHF
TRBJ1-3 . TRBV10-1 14 CASGSPNSGNTIYF
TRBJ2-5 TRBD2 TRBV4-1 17 CASSPPPTSDLGGAQYF
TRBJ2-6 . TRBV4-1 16 CASSQAPGSGANVLTF
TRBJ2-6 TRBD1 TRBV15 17 CATSRERTGSGANVLTF
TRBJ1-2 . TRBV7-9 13 CSSSLESRVGYTF
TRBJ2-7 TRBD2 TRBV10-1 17 CASSRSPSGTSFNEQYF
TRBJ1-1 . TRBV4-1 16 CASSQESTRRGTEAFF
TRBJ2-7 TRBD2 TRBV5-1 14 CASSSRAGGYEQYF
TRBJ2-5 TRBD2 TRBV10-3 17 CAISGSIAGANQETQYF
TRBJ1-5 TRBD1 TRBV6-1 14 CASKRGGGGQPQHF
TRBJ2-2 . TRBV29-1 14 CSVEEQENTGELFF
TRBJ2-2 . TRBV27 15 CASSLWQASFGELFF
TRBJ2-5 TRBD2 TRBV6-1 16 CASSVQPSGLQETQYF
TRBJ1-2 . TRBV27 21 CASGGGRPRSTPTRSNYGYTF
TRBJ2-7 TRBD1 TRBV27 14 CASSLSTGEDEQYF
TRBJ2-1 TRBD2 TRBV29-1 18 CSVEDRSGRAGGYNEQFF
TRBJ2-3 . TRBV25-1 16 CASSEPGDSYGDTQYF
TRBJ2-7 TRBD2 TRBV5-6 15 CASSLDPSGIYEQYF
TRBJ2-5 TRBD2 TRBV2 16 CASSDGTSGIIETQYF
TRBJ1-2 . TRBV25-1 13 CASRGRGNYGYTF
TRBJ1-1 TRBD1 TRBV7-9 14 CASSLRQGETEAFF
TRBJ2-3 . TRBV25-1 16 CASSEGAGALTDTQYF
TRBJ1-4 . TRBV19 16 CASSGVGDYHNEKLFF
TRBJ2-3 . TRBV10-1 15 CASSESDEEALAQYF
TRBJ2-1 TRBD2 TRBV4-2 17 CASSQGAAGLADNEQFF
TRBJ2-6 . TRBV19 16 CASSITFRRKANVLTF
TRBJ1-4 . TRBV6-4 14 CASGYNQGRGKLFF
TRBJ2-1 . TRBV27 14 CASSLGSSYNEQFF
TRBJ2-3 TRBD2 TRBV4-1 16 CASSPLELAGPDTQYF
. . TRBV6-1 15 CASSLGSHTSYEQYF
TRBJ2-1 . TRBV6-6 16 CASSYQVGDSANEQFF
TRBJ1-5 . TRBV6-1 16 CASSEDGGGGDRPQHF